Described below is a single TCR beta chain sequence and its context. What it binds is unknown. The assay was immunoSEQ multiplex PCR, and TCRdb's table has in-frame clones only and misses some. The data show about 12,000 clones, with 86% seen just once and around 20% held by the top ten. The sample comes from a study of T cells in pancreatic ductal adenocarcinoma. Regarding the study as a whole: Unique clonotypes were roughly 8-fold more numerous in blood than in tumor.

Germline V gene data show CDR1 as MNHEY and CDR2 as SMNVEV (reference sequence). The CDR3 has 15 residues. Trimming cost V 4 bases and J 7 bases, with 20 bases left between them. Selected pancreatic ductal adenocarcinoma patients had undergone surgery without neoadjuvant therapy. The sequence derives from a human donor with pancreatic ductal adenocarcinoma. The chain uses TRBV27 and TRBJ2-7; D may be TRBD2 (6 bases). The sample was PBMCs. The CDR3 loop reads CASSYKLQGTGEQYF. CDR3 nucleotides: TGTGCCAGCAGTTACAAACTGCAAGGGACTGGGGAGCAGTACTTC.